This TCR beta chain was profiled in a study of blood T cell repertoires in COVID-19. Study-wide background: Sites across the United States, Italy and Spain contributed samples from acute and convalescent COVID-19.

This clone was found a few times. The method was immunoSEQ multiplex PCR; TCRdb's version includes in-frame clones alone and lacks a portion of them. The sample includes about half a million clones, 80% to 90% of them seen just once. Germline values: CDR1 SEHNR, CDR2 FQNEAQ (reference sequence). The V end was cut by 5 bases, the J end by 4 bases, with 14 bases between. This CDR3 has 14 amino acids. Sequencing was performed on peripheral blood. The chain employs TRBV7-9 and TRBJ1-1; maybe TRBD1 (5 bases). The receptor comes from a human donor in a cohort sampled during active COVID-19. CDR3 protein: CASSGRAPSTEAFF. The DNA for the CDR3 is TGTGCCAGCAGCGGCAGGGCCCCCAGCACTGAAGCTTTCTTT.